This T cell receptor beta chain was sequenced in a study of PD-1 blockade in mismatch repair-deficient tumors. Study-level information: Patients had 12 mismatch repair-deficient cancer types and were previously treated and progressing.

General study points: Rapid post-treatment expansion, then contraction, generally preceding radiologic response, marked tumor-resident clones.

For this clone: As yet, its antigen is unknown.

Every patient had mismatch repair deficiency by PCR or immunohistochemistry. A few pembrolizumab responders had their TCRs sequenced. Deletions cut 4 bases from V and 6 bases from J, with 11 bases between. This CDR3 spans 13 amino acids. Germline assignment: CDR1 SGHRS and CDR2 YFSETQ. The data were produced by immunoSEQ multiplex PCR, yet TCRdb's version contains in-frame clones alone and is incomplete. The sample consists of some 97,000 clones, approximately 80% of them appearing once. V is TRBV5-1 and J is TRBJ2-1; D remains ambiguous. The receptor was derived from an adult with mismatch repair-deficient cancer. The sequencing used peripheral blood, collected roughly 35 weeks after starting pembrolizumab. DNA of the CDR3: TGCGCCAGCAGCGCGGACCCTTTCAATGAGCAGTTCTTC. Amino acid sequence: CASSADPFNEQFF.